A selection of T cell receptor beta chains follows, all from one sample in a study of shared clonotypes between healthy human individuals. Using immunoSEQ multiplex PCR, the repertoire was profiled, and TCRdb retains in-frame clones only, with some absent. The table shows some 500,000 clones, with roughly 95% occurring only once. The sequenced sample was naive CD4+ T cells sorted from blood. The receptors here all came from a woman aged 25-40 years in good health. CDR3s include the opening cysteine and the closing phenylalanine or tryptophan. The order of the fields is clone size, J gene, V gene, D gene, CDR3 protein, CDR3 DNA. D genes are given only for firm matches. Size tells how often a clone was seen (once, few, many) or the class of an expanded clone, and some rows leave it out.

clone_size: .
j_call: TRBJ2-1
v_call: TRBV7-9
d_call: TRBD2
cdr3_aa: CASRAGLAGNNEQFF
cdr3_nt: TGTGCCAGCAGGGCCGGACTAGCGGGAAACAATGAGCAGTTCTTC

clone_size: .
j_call: TRBJ2-5
v_call: TRBV27
d_call: TRBD2
cdr3_aa: CASSLLAGWETQYF
cdr3_nt: TGTGCCAGCAGTTTACTAGCGGGATGGGAGACCCAGTACTTC

clone_size: .
j_call: TRBJ2-7
v_call: TRBV19
d_call: .
cdr3_aa: CASSIPSGYEQYF
cdr3_nt: TGTGCCAGTAGTATACCTTCCGGGTACGAGCAGTACTTC

clone_size: once
j_call: TRBJ2-1
v_call: TRBV9
d_call: TRBD2
cdr3_aa: CASSEGLAGEYEQFF
cdr3_nt: TGTGCCAGCAGCGAGGGACTAGCGGGAGAATATGAGCAGTTCTTC

clone_size: .
j_call: TRBJ2-7
v_call: TRBV28
d_call: TRBD2
cdr3_aa: CASSQREPYEQYF
cdr3_nt: TGTGCCAGCAGCCAGCGGGAGCCCTACGAGCAGTACTTC

clone_size: .
j_call: TRBJ2-7
v_call: TRBV21-1
d_call: .
cdr3_aa: CASSTRGKPYEQYF
cdr3_nt: TGTGCCAGCAGCACCCGGGGCAAACCCTACGAGCAGTACTTC

clone_size: .
j_call: TRBJ1-3
v_call: TRBV19
d_call: TRBD1
cdr3_aa: CASSIGRSSSGGQASPDTIYF
cdr3_nt: TGTGCCAGTAGTATTGGTCGTTCTTCGTCTGGGGGACAGGCGTCCCCCGACACCATATATTTT

clone_size: .
j_call: TRBJ2-7
v_call: TRBV11-2
d_call: TRBD2
cdr3_aa: CASSFRGEGPYEQYF
cdr3_nt: TGTGCCAGCAGCTTTCGGGGGGAGGGCCCCTACGAGCAGTACTTC

clone_size: few
j_call: TRBJ1-2
v_call: TRBV7-9
d_call: TRBD1
cdr3_aa: CASSFRGLDYGYTF
cdr3_nt: TGTGCCAGCAGCTTCAGGGGGCTTGACTATGGCTACACCTTC

clone_size: .
j_call: TRBJ2-7
v_call: TRBV4-2
d_call: TRBD2
cdr3_aa: CASSLAIPGLAGGGEQYF
cdr3_nt: TGTGCCAGCAGCTTGGCCATTCCCGGACTAGCGGGAGGGGGTGAGCAGTACTTC

clone_size: .
j_call: TRBJ2-1
v_call: TRBV4-2
d_call: .
cdr3_aa: CASSQVSNEQFF
cdr3_nt: TGTGCCAGCAGCCAAGTCTCGAATGAGCAGTTCTTC

clone_size: .
j_call: TRBJ1-2
v_call: TRBV4-1
d_call: TRBD1
cdr3_aa: CASSQPRDRVEGYTF
cdr3_nt: TGCGCCAGCAGCCAACCCCGGGACAGGGTTGAAGGCTACACCTTC

clone_size: few
j_call: TRBJ2-7
v_call: TRBV14
d_call: .
cdr3_aa: CASRGRGEDEQYF
cdr3_nt: TGTGCCAGCCGGGGGCGGGGAGAGGACGAGCAGTACTTC

clone_size: .
j_call: TRBJ1-1
v_call: TRBV15
d_call: .
cdr3_aa: CATSSRAGGVEAFF
cdr3_nt: TGTGCCACCAGCAGCCGGGCCGGGGGAGTTGAAGCTTTCTTT

clone_size: .
j_call: TRBJ2-7
v_call: TRBV5-1
d_call: .
cdr3_aa: CASSLGLTTGEQYF
cdr3_nt: TGCGCCAGCAGCTTGGGACTCACGACGGGGGAGCAGTACTTC

clone_size: .
j_call: TRBJ2-5
v_call: TRBV19
d_call: TRBD1
cdr3_aa: CASSTGTASETQYF
cdr3_nt: TGTGCCAGTAGTACCGGGACAGCATCCGAGACCCAGTACTTC

clone_size: .
j_call: TRBJ2-1
v_call: TRBV6-6
d_call: TRBD2
cdr3_aa: CASSSRTSGRTNEQFF
cdr3_nt: TGTGCCAGCAGTTCCAGGACTAGCGGGAGAACCAATGAGCAGTTCTTC

clone_size: .
j_call: TRBJ2-3
v_call: TRBV28
d_call: .
cdr3_aa: CASSLFFLPPRGPDTQYF
cdr3_nt: TGTGCCAGCAGTTTATTTTTCCTCCCCCCGCGGGGTCCAGATACGCAGTATTTT

clone_size: once
j_call: TRBJ1-2
v_call: TRBV6-5
d_call: .
cdr3_aa: CASRSQGRGGYTF
cdr3_nt: TGTGCCAGCAGGTCTCAGGGGCGGGGTGGCTACACCTTC

clone_size: .
j_call: TRBJ2-7
v_call: TRBV5-1
d_call: TRBD1
cdr3_aa: CASRTGFDYEQYF
cdr3_nt: TGCGCCAGCAGGACAGGGTTTGACTACGAGCAGTACTTC

clone_size: .
j_call: TRBJ2-7
v_call: TRBV30
d_call: .
cdr3_aa: CAWSRDRLYEQYF
cdr3_nt: TGTGCCTGGAGTCGAGACAGGCTGTACGAGCAGTACTTC

clone_size: .
j_call: TRBJ1-5
v_call: TRBV2
d_call: .
cdr3_aa: CASSEYYSNQPQHF
cdr3_nt: TGTGCCAGCAGTGAGTATTATAGCAATCAGCCCCAGCATTTT

clone_size: .
j_call: TRBJ2-1
v_call: TRBV2
d_call: .
cdr3_aa: CASSELGYNEQFF
cdr3_nt: TGTGCCAGCAGTGAACTAGGTTACAATGAGCAGTTCTTC

clone_size: .
j_call: TRBJ2-6
v_call: TRBV28
d_call: .
cdr3_aa: CASRIFGANVLTF
cdr3_nt: TGTGCCAGCAGGATCTTTGGGGCCAACGTCCTGACTTTC

clone_size: .
j_call: TRBJ1-4
v_call: TRBV19
d_call: .
cdr3_aa: CASSAGVVTNEKLFF
cdr3_nt: TGTGCCAGTAGTGCAGGGGTTGTGACTAATGAAAAACTGTTTTTT